The entry that follows covers one T cell receptor (beta chain) sequence. Its specificity is not known. This entry comes from a study of T cell responses to AZD1222 COVID-19 vaccine. The CDR3 is 15 residues long. CDR1 is SGHAT, CDR2 FQNNGV, per germline. V dropped 5 bases and J dropped 6; count of bases not matched to a gene: 6. Assay used: immunoSEQ multiplex PCR; TCRdb lists only in-frame clones, some missing. This table holds 100,000 to 110,000 clones, about 88% found once. General study results and limits: Unmutated variant regions are reportedly targeted by nearly half of spike-specific TCRs.

The chain recombines TRBV11-2 with TRBJ2-7, with 14 bases identical to TRBD2. The sample was peripheral blood, taken on day 0 of AZD1222 vaccination. The origin of this receptor is an adult in good health. The CDR3 is CASSAGLAGAGEQYF. The DNA for the CDR3 is TGTGCCAGCAGCGCGGGACTAGCGGGAGCCGGCGAGCAGTACTTC.